Below are 28 T cell receptor beta chains sequenced from a single sample in a study of CD8 T cells in ankylosing spondylitis. Study-level results: One TCR beta motif, made up of roughly 8 highly homologous variants, appeared characteristic of ankylosing spondylitis blood.

Antigens for these TCRs are unknown. Each CDR3 protein is one row after TCRdb ran MiXCR on the 5' RACE reads. This table has roughly 300,000 distinct CDR3 sequences, less than 10% appearing once. The specimen sequenced was blood, either unsorted or a sorted T cell fraction (not recorded which). These receptors all stem from a male donor with ankylosing spondylitis.

There are a few counts of this clonotype. The chain combines TRBV27 with TRBJ2-1; the D gene is possibly TRBD2 (6 bases). The CDR3 spans 15 residues. The V end was cut by 6 bases, the J end by 0 bases, with 12 bases between. From germline, CDR1 is MNHEY and CDR2 SMNVEV (reference sequence). CDR3 sequence: CASSTGLSSYNEQFF. DNA for the CDR3: TGTGCCAGCAGCACGGGACTCAGCTCCTACAATGAGCAGTTCTTC.

This chain links TRBV9 with TRBJ1-2; weak D call: TRBD1 (5 bases). CDR1 is SGDLS and CDR2 is YYNGEE in the germline V gene. The CDR3 covers 13 residues. V lost 0 bases and J 4 bases, leaving 7 bases between the germline ends. DNA of the CDR3: TGTGCCAGCAGCGTAGGGGGGACCTATGGCTACACCTTC. This translates into CASSVGGTYGYTF.

This clonotype occurred a few times. The chain joins TRBV29-1 to TRBJ1-1, with D perhaps TRBD1 (6 bases). Germline V CDR1 and CDR2: SQVTM, ANQGSEA. This CDR3 comprises 13 residues. Between the trimmed V and J ends, which lost 1 base and 5 bases, there was a span of 11 bases. The CDR3 is CSVEGYRDTEAFF. DNA of the CDR3: TGCAGCGTTGAAGGTTACAGGGATACTGAAGCTTTCTTT.

This clonotype was detected ten times or more. Here the CDR3 reads CASRLGDTTYEQYF. The DNA of the CDR3 is TGCGCCAGCAGGTTAGGCGATACGACCTACGAGCAGTACTTC. V usage is TRBV5-1 and J usage is TRBJ2-7, with D unresolved. The V gene lost 5 bases and the J gene lost 2 bases, with 14 bases spanning the gap. The germline CDR1 and CDR2 sequences are SGHRS and YFSETQ. CDR3 length equals 14 residues. Full variable domain (outside the CDR3, taken from reference TRBV5-1 and TRBJ2-7): KAGVTQTPRYLIKTRGQQVTLSCSPISGHRSVSWYQQTPGQGLQFLFEYFSETQRNKGNFPGRFSGRQFSNSRSEMNVSTLELGDSALYLCASRLGDTTYEQYFGPGTRLTVT.

The chain carries TRBV9 and TRBJ2-3, with D maybe TRBD2 (6 bases). This CDR3 contains 16 residues. Germline V gives CDR1 SGDLS, CDR2 YYNGEE. V was shortened by 3 bases and J by 1 base, with 15 bases between the two germline ends. CDR3 DNA sequence: TGTGCCAGCAGCGCCTTCGGGCGGAGGGGCACAGATACGCAGTATTTT. Translating gives CASSAFGRRGTDTQYF.

This sequence joins TRBV5-1 and TRBJ2-2, with TRBD1 matching 12 bases. Germline V gene lookup returns CDR1 SGHRS and CDR2 YFSETQ. The CDR3 contains 17 residues. After removal of 3 bases from V and 5 bases from J, the junction contained 8 bases not matched to a gene. CDR3 amino acids: CASSSSGTGGFTGELFF. The CDR3 DNA is TGCGCCAGCAGCTCCTCCGGGACAGGGGGCTTTACCGGGGAGCTGTTTTTT.

This clonotype appeared a few times. This rearrangement joins TRBV5-6 to TRBJ2-3, with D possibly called TRBD1 or TRBD2 (5 bases each). Germline V lookup: CDR1 SGHDT, CDR2 YYEEEE. The CDR3 consists of 15 residues. The germline V and J ends were trimmed by 4 bases and 3 bases, with 15 bases remaining between them. For the CDR3, the DNA is TGTGCCAGCAGCCCCATTGGGGGTGGAACAGATACGCAGTATTTT. This translates into CASSPIGGGTDTQYF.

The J gene is TRBJ2-7, the V gene TRBV20-1; possibly TRBD1 for D (6 bases). Germline lookup yields CDR1 DFQATT and CDR2 SNEGSKA (reference sequence). The CDR3 has 15 residues. Trimming shortened V by 5 bases and J by 3 bases, and 20 bases separated the two germline ends. DNA for the CDR3: TGCAGTGCTGGTCGACGACAGGAGTTAAGCTACGAGCAGTACTTC. Protein: CSAGRRQELSYEQYF.

The V and J genes are TRBV29-1 and TRBJ2-7; D unresolved. Trimming removed 7 bases from V and 1 base from J, with 8 bases in between. The CDR3 runs to 11 residues. CDR1 is SQVTM and CDR2 is ANQGSEA in the germline V gene. CDR3 sequence: CSAATSYEQYF. The CDR3 DNA follows: TGCAGCGCTGCGACATCCTACGAGCAGTACTTC.

The V call is TRBV27, the J call TRBJ2-1; TRBD2 matches at 8 bases. CDR3 length: 15 residues. Germline V gene data show CDR1 as MNHEY and CDR2 as SMNVEV (reference sequence). Unmatched junction bases numbered 10, after V lost 8 bases and J lost 4 bases. The CDR3 region has the DNA TGTGCCAGCCACCGAGGTTCTAGCGGGTACAATGAGCAGTTCTTC. This gives the protein CASHRGSSGYNEQFF.

This clonotype was recorded a few times. The V gene is TRBV10-3, the J gene TRBJ1-1; D gene ambiguous. Germline lookup yields CDR1 ENHRY and CDR2 SYGVKD. Trimming removed 4 bases at V and 1 base at J, with 10 bases between. This CDR3 spans 14 amino acids. CDR3 coding DNA: TGTGCCATCAGTGCCCGACTGCCGAACACTGAAGCTTTCTTT. It is translated as CAISARLPNTEAFF.

This sequence joins TRBV7-2 and TRBJ2-7, with D hard to call. Trimming pared 3 bases from V and 4 bases from J, leaving 19 bases between. The germline CDR1 and CDR2 sequences are SGHTA and FQGNSA. The CDR3 consists of 16 residues. CDR3 residues: CASSFGPGLLVYEQYF. CDR3 sequence (DNA): TGTGCCAGCAGCTTCGGTCCGGGCCTGCTGGTTTACGAGCAGTACTTC. Together with reference TRBV7-2 and TRBJ2-7, the CDR3 gives the full variable domain: GAGVSQSPSNKVTEKGKDVELRCDPISGHTALYWYRQSLGQGLEFLIYFQGNSAPDKSGLPSDRFSAERTGGSVSTLTIQRTQQEDSAVYLCASSFGPGLLVYEQYFGPGTRLTVT.

This clonotype occurred many times. V is TRBV20-1 and J is TRBJ2-7; a possible D gene is TRBD1 (5 bases). CDR3 size: 14 residues. Germline CDR1 DFQATT, CDR2 SNEGSKA (reference sequence). Trimming cost V 1 base and J 2 bases, with 12 bases left between them. The CDR3 spells CSARVAGPTYEQYF. The CDR3 coding sequence is TGCAGTGCTAGAGTGGCAGGGCCCACCTACGAGCAGTACTTC.

This clonotype was counted only a few times. The chain recombines TRBV5-5 with TRBJ2-7, with a weak D call TRBD1 (6 bases). In germline, CDR1 is SGHKS, CDR2 YYEKEE (reference sequence). V was trimmed by 1 base and J by 6 bases, leaving 14 bases between them. This CDR3 contains 14 residues. The CDR3 loop reads CASSLPGQSSEQYF. In DNA form, the CDR3 reads TGTGCCAGCAGCTTGCCTGGACAGAGTAGCGAGCAGTACTTC.

This clonotype was observed many times. The chain is built from TRBV14 and TRBJ2-3; 10 bases align to TRBD2. Losses at the gene ends were 5 bases for V and 5 bases for J; bases not matched to a gene: 4. The germline V gene encodes CDR1 SGHDN and CDR2 FVKESK. CDR3 length equals 14 residues. In DNA, the CDR3 is TGTGCCAGCAGCAAACTAGCGGGACTAGATACGCAGTATTTT. It is translated as CASSKLAGLDTQYF.

The V call is TRBV7-9, the J call TRBJ2-5; maybe TRBD2 (6 bases). V was shortened by 3 bases and J by 0 bases, with 14 bases between the two germline ends. The CDR3 is 16 amino acids. The germline CDR1 and CDR2 sequences are SEHNR and FQNEAQ (reference sequence). CDR3 nucleotide sequence: TGTGCCAGCAGCTTTTCCGGGACTCGTCACCAAGAGACCCAGTACTTC. It is translated as CASSFSGTRHQETQYF.

The chain has TRBV19 and TRBJ1-5; a possible D gene is TRBD1 (6 bases). Looked up from germline, CDR1 is LNHDA and CDR2 is SQIVND (reference sequence). Trimming pared 3 bases from V and 5 bases from J, leaving 14 bases between. The CDR3 runs to 15 residues. DNA of the CDR3: TGTGCCAGTAGTATTACGGGGGGCCGCTATCAGCCCCAGCATTTT. Amino acid sequence: CASSITGGRYQPQHF.

This clonotype was seen only a few times. The V and J genes are TRBV6-1 and TRBJ1-2; 9 bases align to TRBD1. CDR1 and CDR2 from the germline V gene are MNHNS and SASEGT. With V trimmed by 8 bases and J by 4 bases, 2 bases remained unmatched. The CDR3 runs to 12 residues. CDR3 DNA sequence: TGTGCCAGCCGGGACAGGGTCTATGGCTACACCTTC. Translated: CASRDRVYGYTF.

The rearrangement uses TRBV5-4 and TRBJ2-7; D is unclear. Germline CDR1 reads SGHNT; CDR2 reads YYREEE (reference sequence). The CDR3 runs 14 residues. V lost 4 bases and J lost 3, with 14 bases in between. The CDR3 nucleotides read TGTGCCAGCAGCGGAATGACTGCAGACTACGAGCAGTACTTC. This sequence encodes CASSGMTADYEQYF.

The chain employs TRBV5-1 and TRBJ2-7, with unresolved D. V lost 0 bases to trimming and J lost 3 bases, with 19 bases between them. CDR1 and CDR2 (germline): SGHRS, YFSETQ. The CDR3 has 17 residues. The CDR3 DNA reads TGCGCCAGCAGCTTGGATCCGCCGAGACTGGGAAACTACGAGCAGTACTTC. Translated: CASSLDPPRLGNYEQYF.

This clonotype was seen at least ten times. The chain recombines TRBV10-3 with TRBJ1-1; D might be TRBD1 (5 bases). Trimming left V 5 bases short and J 0 bases short, with 10 bases between. CDR3 length: 14 residues. CDR1 and CDR2 from the germline V gene are ENHRY and SYGVKD. The CDR3 region has the DNA TGTGCCATCAGTTGGGGCGAATTGAACACTGAAGCTTTCTTT. This encodes CAISWGELNTEAFF.

This clonotype was observed a few times. The chain couples TRBV9 to TRBJ2-2, with 8 bases identical to TRBD2. The CDR3 runs 17 residues. Germline V gene sequence: CDR1 SGDLS, CDR2 YYNGEE. V dropped 0 bases and J dropped 4; count of bases not matched to a gene: 8. The CDR3 protein is CASSVVGTRRGTGELFF. The CDR3 nucleotides read TGTGCCAGCAGCGTAGTGGGGACTAGGAGGGGCACCGGGGAGCTGTTTTTT.

This clonotype was seen a few times. This sequence joins TRBV5-1 and TRBJ2-7; D is possibly TRBD1 (5 bases). The ends were cut back, 5 bases at V and 2 bases at J, with 11 bases in the middle. The CDR3 totals 13 residues. Per germline, CDR1 SGHRS and CDR2 YFSETQ. The CDR3, as DNA: TGCGCCAGCAGTCAACCCAGGGCCTACGAGCAGTACTTC. Translating it yields CASSQPRAYEQYF.

The sample holds a few counts of this clonotype. This rearrangement joins TRBV18 to TRBJ2-1, with 10 bases that match TRBD1. The germline V gene encodes CDR1 KGHSH and CDR2 LQKENI. With 3 bases clipped from V and 9 bases from J, the junction kept 5 bases outside the gene matches. This CDR3 is built from 14 residues. DNA for the CDR3: TGTGCCAGCTCACCCTTGGGACAGGGGAGTGAGCAGTTCTTC. It codes for CASSPLGQGSEQFF.

This clonotype was seen more than once but under ten times. V is TRBV12-3 or TRBV12-4 and J is TRBJ2-7; tentative D call: TRBD2 (6 bases). The ends were cut back, 8 bases at V and 3 bases at J, with 14 bases in the middle. This CDR3 comprises 13 residues. DNA for the CDR3: TGTGCCAGCGGGCCTAGCGCTCACTACGAGCAGTACTTC. It specifies CASGPSAHYEQYF.

This clonotype showed up just a few times. This chain connects TRBV7-9 to TRBJ1-5; TRBD1 matches 7 bases. The CDR3 runs 13 residues. The V gene's germline CDR1 is SEHNR and CDR2 FQNEAQ (reference sequence). The ends lost 3 bases at V and 9 bases at J; junction bases unmatched: 5. The CDR3 coding sequence is TGTGCCAGCAGCTTCCAGGGGGGGATGCCCCAGCATTTT. Its translation: CASSFQGGMPQHF.

This clonotype was seen a handful of times. This chain joins TRBV6-5 and TRBJ1-5; 7 bases are shared with TRBD1. J gave up 6 bases and V 0 bases, and 5 bases lay outside the gene matches. Germline lookup yields CDR1 MNHEY and CDR2 SVGAGI. The CDR3 has 15 amino acids. In nucleotides, the CDR3 is TGTGCCAGCAGTTACTCACCAGGGGGGAGTCAGCCCCAGCATTTT. This codes for CASSYSPGGSQPQHF.

V usage is TRBV6-2 or TRBV6-3 and J usage is TRBJ2-2; 9 bases are a match to TRBD2. In germline, CDR1 is MNHEY, CDR2 SVGEGT. The V segment lost 2 bases and the J segment 1 base; nucleotides outside the gene matches: 11. The CDR3 has 19 amino acids. In DNA, the CDR3 is TGTGCCAGCAGTTACCATCTATCCGGACTAGCGAGGAACACCGGGGAGCTGTTTTTT. This gives the protein CASSYHLSGLARNTGELFF.